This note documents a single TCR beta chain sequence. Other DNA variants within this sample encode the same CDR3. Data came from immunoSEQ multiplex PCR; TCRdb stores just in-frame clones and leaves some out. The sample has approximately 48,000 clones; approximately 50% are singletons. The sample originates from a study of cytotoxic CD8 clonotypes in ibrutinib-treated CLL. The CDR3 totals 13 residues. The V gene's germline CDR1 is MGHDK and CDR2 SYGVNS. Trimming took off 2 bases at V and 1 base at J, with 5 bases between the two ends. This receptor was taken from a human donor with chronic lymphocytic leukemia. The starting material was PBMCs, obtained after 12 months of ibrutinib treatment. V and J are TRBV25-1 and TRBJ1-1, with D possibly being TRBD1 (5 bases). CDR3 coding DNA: TGTGCCAGCAGTGAACAGGGGAACACTGAAGCTTTCTTT. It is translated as CASSEQGNTEAFF.